The 24 T cell receptor beta chains below come from one sample, sequenced in a study of shared clonotypes between healthy human individuals. Data came from immunoSEQ multiplex PCR; TCRdb stores just in-frame clones and leaves some out. The sample lists 2 million to 2.5 million clones, approximately 94% occurring once. Sequences were obtained from naive CD4+ T cells from PBMCs. Noted subset: CD45RA+ positively selected. These receptors were collected from a man aged 18 to 29 in good health. Some clones in this sample may be carry-over from other donors' samples.

This clone was seen just once. This chain uses TRBV7-5 with TRBJ2-3; TRBD1, as called in the table, went unchecked against the DNA. TRBV7-5 is deemed a pseudogene. This CDR3 spans 15 amino acids. The DNA of the CDR3 is TGTGTCAGAACCAGTCAGGGGATCACGGGGGATACGCAGTATTTT. It specifies CVRTSQGITGDTQYF.

The chain employs TRBV9 and TRBJ2-7; 10 nucleotides line up with TRBD2. The CDR3 sequence is 16 residues long. V gave up 4 bases and J gave up 0 bases; unmatched junction bases: 7. The V gene's germline CDR1 is SGDLS and CDR2 YYNGEE. CDR3 nucleotide sequence: TGTGCCAGCAGCCCTACAGCGGGAGGGGACTCCTACGAGCAGTACTTC. Translation gives CASSPTAGGDSYEQYF.

V is TRBV28 and J is TRBJ1-2, with D perhaps TRBD1 (6 bases). This CDR3 has 16 residues. V was shortened by 3 bases and J by 4 bases, with 18 bases between the two germline ends. CDR1 is MDHEN, CDR2 SYDVKM, per germline. The CDR3 DNA sequence: TGTGCCAGCAGTTTCCAGAATGGGGGGGGCAGCTATGGCTACACCTTC. This codes for CASSFQNGGGSYGYTF.

A few counts support this clone. This rearrangement joins TRBV4-1 to TRBJ2-7; D could derive from TRBD1 or TRBD2 (5 bases each). CDR3 length equals 15 residues. Germline V gives CDR1 MGHRA, CDR2 YSYEKL. Deletions cut 0 bases from V and 2 bases from J, with 11 bases between. CDR3 sequence (DNA): TGCGCCAGCAGCCAAGAGTCGGGACGGACCTACGAGCAGTACTTC. This gives the protein CASSQESGRTYEQYF.

This chain joins TRBV7-7 and TRBJ2-3, with a possible D match to TRBD1 (6 bases). CDR3 length equals 13 residues. Germline lookup yields CDR1 SSHAT and CDR2 FNYEAQ (reference sequence). V was shortened by 5 bases and J by 8 bases, with 14 bases between the two germline ends. The CDR3 region is CASSQGRGGTQYF. CDR3 in DNA: TGTGCCAGCAGCCAGGGAAGAGGGGGTACGCAGTATTTT. Using reference TRBV7-7 and TRBJ2-3 for the parts outside the CDR3, the full variable domain is GAGVSQSPRYKVTKRGQDVTLRCDPISSHATLYWYQQALGQGPEFLTYFNYEAQPDKSGLPSDRFSAERPEGSISTLTIQRTEQRDSAMYRCASSQGRGGTQYFGPGTRLTVL.

V is TRBV7-6 and J is TRBJ2-1, with D perhaps matching TRBD2 (6 bases). The CDR3 covers 16 residues. Germline V gene data show CDR1 as SGHVS and CDR2 as FNYEAQ. V was pared by 4 bases and J by 0 bases, with 13 bases between. CDR3 coding DNA: TGTGCCAGCAGCTGGGGAGGCGTGAGCTCCTACAATGAGCAGTTCTTC. Encoded protein: CASSWGGVSSYNEQFF. Combining the CDR3 with reference TRBV7-6 and TRBJ2-1 gives the whole variable domain GAGVSQSPRYKVTKRGQDVALRCDPISGHVSLYWYRQALGQGPEFLTYFNYEAQQDKSGLPNDRFSAERPEGSISTLTIQRTEQRDSAMYRCASSWGGVSSYNEQFFGPGTRLTVL.

This chain connects TRBV5-1 to TRBJ1-1; tentatively, D is TRBD1 (5 bases). Germline loops: CDR1 SGHRS, CDR2 YFSETQ. The CDR3 covers 13 residues. The V end lost 4 bases, the J end lost 2 bases, and 9 bases lay between the germline ends. The CDR3 sequence: CASSVDRNTEAFF. The CDR3 DNA follows: TGCGCCAGCAGCGTCGACAGAAACACTGAAGCTTTCTTT.

The chain employs TRBV30 and TRBJ2-5; no firm D call. This CDR3 comprises 14 residues. V shed 0 bases and J shed 5 bases, with 13 bases lying between them. Germline lookup yields CDR1 GTSNPN and CDR2 SVGIG (reference sequence). CDR3 region: CAWSVAIGLETQYF. The CDR3 DNA reads as TGTGCCTGGAGTGTGGCTATCGGTCTGGAGACCCAGTACTTC.

J is TRBJ2-2 and V is TRBV27; D not certain. Germline-derived CDR1 and CDR2 are MNHEY and SMNVEV (reference sequence). The CDR3 sequence is 13 residues long. The germline V and J ends were trimmed by 2 bases and 6 bases, with 7 bases remaining between them. CDR3 region: CASSLNLSGELFF. Written as DNA, the CDR3 is TGTGCCAGCAGTTTAAATTTGTCCGGGGAGCTGTTTTTT.

This sequence joins TRBV11-3 and TRBJ1-1, with TRBD1 matching 7 bases. After removal of 5 bases from V and 5 bases from J, the junction contained 5 bases not matched to a gene. The germline gives CDR1 SGHNT, CDR2 YENEEA. This CDR3 has 13 residues. CDR3 coding DNA: TGTGCCAGCAGCGCTAGCAGGGGGACTGAAGCTTTCTTT. Protein: CASSASRGTEAFF. Filled out from reference TRBV11-3 and TRBJ1-1, the complete variable domain reads EAGVVQSPRYKIIEKKQPVAFWCNPISGHNTLYWYLQNLGQGPELLIRYENEEAVDDSQLPKDRFSAERLKGVDSTLKIQPAELGDSAVYLCASSASRGTEAFFGQGTRLTVV.

This rearrangement joins TRBV7-3 to TRBJ2-2; no clear D. V gave up 5 bases and J gave up 1 base, with 5 bases separating them. The CDR3 is 13 residues long. Germline-derived CDR1 and CDR2 are SGHTA and FQGTGA. The CDR3 nucleotides read TGTGCCAGCAGCGCCCTGAACACCGGGGAGCTGTTTTTT. This encodes CASSALNTGELFF.

The table lists this clone with a count of one. The chain has TRBV9 and TRBJ1-3, with D possibly matching TRBD1 (5 bases). V was trimmed by 4 bases and J by 0 bases, leaving 17 bases between them. The CDR3 has 17 amino acids. The V gene's germline CDR1 is SGDLS and CDR2 YYNGEE. DNA for the CDR3: TGTGCCAGCAGCACAATGACAGATATGTCCTCTGGAAACACCATATATTTT. Translated: CASSTMTDMSSGNTIYF. Combining the CDR3 with reference TRBV9 and TRBJ1-3 gives the whole variable domain DSGVTQTPKHLITATGQRVTLRCSPRSGDLSVYWYQQSLDQGLQFLIQYYNGEERAKGNILERFSAQQFPDLHSELNLSSLELGDSALYFCASSTMTDMSSGNTIYFGEGSWLTVV.

V usage is TRBV4-3 and J usage is TRBJ2-3; tentatively, D is TRBD2 (5 bases). The germline gives CDR1 LGHNA, CDR2 YSLEER. V lost 0 bases and J 6 bases, leaving 7 bases between the germline ends. CDR3 length equals 13 residues. CDR3 bases: TGCGCCAGCAGCCAAGATGAGCGGGATACGCAGTATTTT. This translates into CASSQDERDTQYF.

V is TRBV9 and J is TRBJ2-4; D possibly matches TRBD1 or TRBD2 (5 bases each). The ends were cut back, 4 bases at V and 2 bases at J, with 22 bases in the middle. Germline CDR1 and CDR2: SGDLS and YYNGEE. The CDR3 loop spans 18 amino acids. CDR3 coding DNA: TGTGCCAGCAGCACTCTCATCATGGGGCGGGCATCCAAAAACATTCAGTACTTC. Translating gives CASSTLIMGRASKNIQYF.

The V gene is TRBV2, the J gene TRBJ2-2; 10 bases match TRBD2. Trimming took 7 bases from V and 8 from J; bases not matched to a gene: 10. The CDR3 consists of 15 residues. Germline loops: CDR1 SNHLY, CDR2 FYNNEI. The CDR3 reads CASKGLANDVGELFF. CDR3 nucleotide sequence: TGTGCCAGCAAGGGACTAGCGAATGATGTGGGGGAGCTGTTTTTT.

V gene TRBV9 combines with J gene TRBJ2-2, with TRBD1 matching 7 bases. The junction had 5 bases not matched to a gene; V was cut back by 2 bases and J by 1 base. CDR1 and CDR2 from the germline V gene are SGDLS and YYNGEE. This CDR3 has 16 amino acids. CDR3 DNA sequence: TGTGCCAGCAGCGTTTGGGGACAGATGAACACCGGGGAGCTGTTTTTT. Translated, it gives CASSVWGQMNTGELFF.

V and J are TRBV6-1 and TRBJ1-2; no definite D call. V was shortened by 4 bases and J by 1 base, with 13 bases between the two germline ends. CDR1 MNHNS and CDR2 SASEGT come from the germline V gene. The CDR3 is 15 residues long. Here the CDR3 reads CASSVHTADNYGYTF. The CDR3 DNA sequence: TGTGCCAGCAGTGTACATACGGCAGATAACTATGGCTACACCTTC.

Note on this clone: Other DNA sequences in this sample translate to the same CDR3. V usage is TRBV10-3 and J usage is TRBJ1-1; no clear D gene. From germline, CDR1 is ENHRY and CDR2 SYGVKD. V lost 3 bases to trimming and J lost 4 bases, with 6 bases between them. The CDR3 runs 12 residues. Here the CDR3 DNA reads TGTGCCATCAGTGAAGGAGGCACTGAAGCTTTCTTT. Protein: CAISEGGTEAFF.

The sample holds one count of this clone. Here the CDR3 reads CASSGAGQNTIYF. The CDR3 DNA is TGTGCCAGCTCGGGGGCAGGGCAAAACACCATATATTTT. The chain is built from TRBV6-1 and TRBJ1-3, with a possible D match to TRBD1 (6 bases). The length of the CDR3 is 13 residues. V lost 8 bases to trimming and J lost 6 bases, with 14 bases between them. Germline V CDR1 and CDR2: MNHNS, SASEGT.

Turning to this clone: A junction boundary mismatches the germline segment, possibly from a read error. The identical CDR3 is also encoded by other nucleotide sequences in the sample. V gene TRBV28 combines with J gene TRBJ1-4; 8 bases are shared with TRBD1. This CDR3 has 15 amino acids. Germline-derived CDR1 and CDR2 are MDHEN and SYDVKM. CDR3 sequence (DNA): TGTGCCAGCAGGTTATCAGGGGGCGCAGGGGAAAAACTGTTTTTT. This translates into CASRLSGGAGEKLFF.

The chain joins TRBV6-6 to TRBJ2-7; TRBD2 aligns across 7 bases. The ends lost 4 bases at V and 4 bases at J; junction bases unmatched: 10. Per germline, CDR1 MNHNY and CDR2 SVGAGI (reference sequence). The CDR3 is made up of 15 amino acids. CDR3 coding DNA: TGTGCCAGCAGTTCTGTGACTAGCTCTTGGTACGAGCAGTACTTC. It yields the protein CASSSVTSSWYEQYF.

Here the CDR3 reads CASSLMGGREQPQHF. The CDR3 bases are TGTGCCAGCAGCTTAATGGGGGGCCGGGAACAGCCCCAGCATTTT. V is TRBV7-9 and J is TRBJ1-5; a possible D gene is TRBD1 (6 bases). Germline V lookup: CDR1 SEHNR, CDR2 FQNEAQ (reference sequence). The V and J ends lost 2 bases and 7 bases respectively, with 15 bases between them. This CDR3 has 15 residues.

This chain uses TRBV19 with TRBJ1-5, with 11 bases identical to TRBD1. CDR3 length: 15 amino acids. CDR1 LNHDA and CDR2 SQIVND come from the germline V gene (reference sequence). The V segment lost 4 bases and the J segment 9 bases; nucleotides outside the gene matches: 8. The CDR3 bases are TGTGCCAGTAGTAGAGGACAGGGGGCTTTCTGGCCCCAGCATTTT. It yields the protein CASSRGQGAFWPQHF.

The gene calls are TRBV2 and TRBJ2-4; no reliable D call. The V and J ends lost 8 bases and 9 bases respectively, with 11 bases between them. This CDR3 is built from 11 residues. Germline CDR1 reads SNHLY; CDR2 reads FYNNEI. CDR3 coding DNA: TGTGCCAGCGGACGGCAAGGCATTCAGTACTTC. As protein: CASGRQGIQYF.